This T cell receptor (beta chain) was sequenced during a study of blood T cell repertoires in COVID-19. Profiled with immunoSEQ multiplex PCR; TCRdb holds only in-frame clones, not every one. This sample yields 150,000 to 200,000 clones, of which roughly nine tenths are seen a single time; roughly 6.7% belongs to the top ten. Per germline, CDR1 KGHSH and CDR2 LQKENI. V lost 1 base, J lost 2 bases, and 10 bases lay in between. The CDR3 totals 15 residues. The source material was peripheral blood. The source of this sequence is a man aged 35 to 55 with acute or convalescent COVID-19. This chain links TRBV18 with TRBJ2-3; D unresolved. The CDR3 DNA reads TGTGCCAGCTCACCACTCCCAGTTATCACAGATACGCAGTATTTT. Its protein is CASSPLPVITDTQYF.